Shown below are 18 T cell receptor beta chains from a single sample sequenced in a study of patients and donors after allogeneic stem cell transplantation. A single record per CDR3 protein comes from TCRdb applying MiXCR to the RT-PCR reads. The sample holds fewer than 200,000 distinct CDR3 sequences, over 25% seen once. Sequencing was performed on blood, either unsorted or a sorted T cell fraction (not recorded which). The receptors were sampled from a human donor who was either an allogeneic HSCT recipient or a stem cell or donor lymphocyte infusion donor (not recorded which). It is not recorded whose cells these are; they may come from a transplant donor.

This clonotype turned up a few times. This chain connects TRBV3-1 to TRBJ2-3; TRBD2 agrees at 11 bases. Germline CDR1 reads LGHDT; CDR2 reads YNNKEL (reference sequence). Losses at the gene ends were 10 bases for V and 6 bases for J; bases not matched to a gene: 9. This CDR3 spans 14 amino acids. The CDR3 DNA sequence: TGTGCCACCGCACTAGCGGGAGTATACGATACGCAGTATTTT. Residues: CATALAGVYDTQYF.

This clonotype was counted once. This sequence joins TRBV18 and TRBJ1-2; D gene ambiguous. This CDR3 is built from 13 residues. V lost 2 bases to trimming and J lost 1 base, with 5 bases between them. Germline CDR1 is KGHSH and CDR2 is LQKENI. The CDR3 DNA is TGTGCCAGCTCACCATGCAGTAACTATGGCTACACCTTC. Translating gives CASSPCSNYGYTF.

This rearrangement joins TRBV10-3 to TRBJ2-1; TRBD1 agrees at 9 bases. The trim removed 4 bases at V and 1 base at J, leaving 2 bases unmatched. The CDR3 consists of 15 residues. CDR1 ENHRY and CDR2 SYGVKD come from the germline V gene. Written as DNA, the CDR3 is TGTGCCATCAGTGCGGGACAGGGATCCTACAATGAGCAGTTCTTC. Protein: CAISAGQGSYNEQFF.

The rearrangement joins TRBV5-1 to TRBJ2-5, with D perhaps matching TRBD1 (6 bases). CDR3 length: 16 amino acids. Germline-derived CDR1 and CDR2 are SGHRS and YFSETQ. Deletions cut 4 bases from V and 0 bases from J, with 16 bases between. This CDR3 reads CASSPRGQKYQETQYF. In DNA form, the CDR3 reads TGCGCCAGCAGCCCGCGTGGACAGAAGTACCAAGAGACCCAGTACTTC.

This clonotype was detected only a few times. This chain connects TRBV12-3 or TRBV12-4 to TRBJ2-3; D may be TRBD2 (5 bases). This CDR3 has 13 residues. Trimming cost V 3 bases and J 5 bases, with 9 bases left between them. CDR3 amino acids: CASSFGVGDTQYF. The CDR3 nucleotides are TGTGCCAGCAGTTTCGGGGTAGGAGATACGCAGTATTTT.

The rearrangement links TRBV4-2 to TRBJ1-4; the D gene is possibly TRBD1 (5 bases). This CDR3 spans 14 amino acids. CDR1 LGHNA and CDR2 YNFKEQ come from the germline V gene. The V and J ends lost 1 base and 8 bases respectively, with 11 bases between them. The CDR3 DNA is TGTGCCAGCAGCCAAGTGGGGCGCGGGGAAAAACTGTTTTTT. This sequence encodes CASSQVGRGEKLFF.

This chain uses TRBV6-2 or TRBV6-3 with TRBJ2-4; 7 bases fit TRBD1. Unmatched junction bases numbered 2, after V lost 2 bases and J lost 10 bases. The CDR3 covers 12 residues. Germline-derived CDR1 and CDR2 are MNHEY and SVGEGT. As DNA, the CDR3 is TGTGCCAGCAGTTACAGGGGGCGGATTCAGTACTTC. It is translated as CASSYRGRIQYF.

This chain links TRBV20-1 with TRBJ2-3; D is undetermined. CDR1 and CDR2 from the germline V gene are DFQATT and SNEGSKA (reference sequence). The CDR3 is made up of 13 amino acids. CDR3 nucleotides: TGCAGCCAGAAGGCAGGCAGCACAGATACGCAGTATTTT. Translated, it gives CSQKAGSTDTQYF.

This clonotype came up many times. The rearrangement uses TRBV5-1 and TRBJ1-2, with unresolved D. CDR3 length: 15 residues. Per the germline V gene, CDR1 is SGHRS and CDR2 is YFSETQ. Deletions cut 0 bases from V and 5 bases from J, with 14 bases between. The CDR3 loop is CASSLDGTAPYGYTF. For the CDR3, the DNA is TGCGCCAGCAGCTTGGATGGTACGGCCCCGTATGGCTACACCTTC.

CDR3 DNA: TGTGCCAGCAACCGTCTCGACAGGGAAAGGGCCGGGGAGCTGTTTTTT. It translates to CASNRLDRERAGELFF. The rearrangement links TRBV21-1 to TRBJ2-2; TRBD1, the table's D call, was not compared with the DNA. TRBV21-1 has pseudogene status. There are 16 residues in the CDR3.

This clonotype came up a few times. The V call is TRBV7-9, the J call TRBJ1-1, with 10 bases aligning to TRBD1. The J segment lost 4 bases and the V segment lost 5 bases, leaving 7 bases of the junction unmatched. The CDR3 loop spans 15 amino acids. CDR1 and CDR2 (germline): SEHNR, FQNEAQ (reference sequence). CDR3 in amino acids: CASSPDRGKTTEAFF. For the CDR3, the DNA is TGTGCCAGCAGCCCGGACAGGGGGAAGACCACTGAAGCTTTCTTT.

This clonotype was picked up a small number of times. The chain has TRBV27 and TRBJ2-7; TRBD1 is a possible D gene (5 bases). The CDR3 is 13 residues long. In germline, CDR1 is MNHEY, CDR2 SMNVEV (reference sequence). V lost 5 bases, J lost 2 bases, and 10 bases lay in between. CDR3 protein: CASSGHTAYEQYF. CDR3 DNA: TGTGCCAGCAGTGGACATACAGCCTACGAGCAGTACTTC.

This clonotype showed up just a few times. The genes are TRBV20-1 and TRBJ1-5, with a weak D call TRBD1 (5 bases). Germline V gene lookup returns CDR1 DFQATT and CDR2 SNEGSKA (reference sequence). The CDR3 consists of 13 residues. V lost 3 bases to trimming and J lost 7 bases, with 13 bases between them. The CDR3 DNA follows: TGCAGTGCTAGCCGTGCAGGGCGACAGCCCCAGCATTTT. Protein: CSASRAGRQPQHF.

This chain joins TRBV12-3 or TRBV12-4 and TRBJ2-4; D is ambiguous. The CDR3 totals 12 residues. The V and J ends lost 4 bases and 3 bases respectively, with 4 bases between them. The DNA of the CDR3 is TGTGCCAGCAGTTCGTACAAAAACATTCAGTACTTC. Its protein product is CASSSYKNIQYF.

The chain has TRBV5-1 and TRBJ1-4, with D possibly TRBD1 on 5 matching bases. The germline V gene encodes CDR1 SGHRS and CDR2 YFSETQ. The ends were cut back, 0 bases at V and 11 bases at J, with 20 bases in the middle. The CDR3 extends over 16 amino acids. CDR3 DNA sequence: TGCGCCAGCAGCTTGGATGCCGGTGGTCAGGGTGGCAAACTGTTTTTT. This sequence encodes CASSLDAGGQGGKLFF.

In its sample, this clonotype was seen a few times. The chain joins TRBV7-2 to TRBJ2-4; weak D call: TRBD1 (5 bases). Germline CDR1 reads SGHTA; CDR2 reads FQGNSA. The CDR3 runs 13 residues. Trimming took 10 bases from V and 3 from J, leaving 13 bases between them. The DNA of the CDR3 is TGTGCCACCAGGGCGGACAACAAAAACATTCAGTACTTC. Its protein is CATRADNKNIQYF.

The chain has TRBV30 and TRBJ2-1; the D is unclear. Trimming removed 2 bases at V and 4 bases at J, with 9 bases between. The CDR3 is 13 amino acids. Germline values: CDR1 GTSNPN, CDR2 SVGIG (reference sequence). The CDR3: CAWSLTDYNEQFF. The DNA for the CDR3 is TGTGCCTGGAGTCTTACAGATTACAATGAGCAGTTCTTC.

The chain carries TRBV5-4 and TRBJ2-3, with 14 nucleotides matching TRBD2. Germline lookup yields CDR1 SGHNT and CDR2 YYREEE (reference sequence). V dropped 0 bases and J dropped 5; count of bases not matched to a gene: 5. The CDR3 sequence is 17 residues long. The CDR3 protein is CASSLAGTSGRGDTQYF. CDR3 in DNA: TGTGCCAGCAGCTTGGCCGGGACTAGCGGGAGAGGAGATACGCAGTATTTT.